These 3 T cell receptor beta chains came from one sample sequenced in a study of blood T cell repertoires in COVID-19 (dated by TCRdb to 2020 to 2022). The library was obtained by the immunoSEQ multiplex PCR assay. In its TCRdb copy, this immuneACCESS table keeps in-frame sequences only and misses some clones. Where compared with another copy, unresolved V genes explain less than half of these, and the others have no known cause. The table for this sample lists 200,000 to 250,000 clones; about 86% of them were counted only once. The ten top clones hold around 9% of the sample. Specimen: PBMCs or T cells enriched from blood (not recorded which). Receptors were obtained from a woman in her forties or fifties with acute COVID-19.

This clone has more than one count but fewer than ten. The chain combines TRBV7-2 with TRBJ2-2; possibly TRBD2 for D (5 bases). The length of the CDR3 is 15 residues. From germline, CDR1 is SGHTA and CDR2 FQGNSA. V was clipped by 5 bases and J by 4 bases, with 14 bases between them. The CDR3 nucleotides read TGTGCCAGCAGCCCGAATGGACTCGCCACCGGGGAGCTGTTTTTT. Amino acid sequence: CASSPNGLATGELFF.

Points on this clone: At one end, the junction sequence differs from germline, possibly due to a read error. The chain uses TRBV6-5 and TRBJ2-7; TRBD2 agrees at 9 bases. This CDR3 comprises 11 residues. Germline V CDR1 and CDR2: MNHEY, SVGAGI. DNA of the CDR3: TGTGCCAGCAGCTCTAGACTAGCGGTTCACTTC. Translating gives CASSSRLAVHF.

CDR3 sequence (DNA): TGTGCCAGTAGTTCAAGGGAGAGGCAGCCCCAGCATTTT. The encoded protein is CASSSRERQPQHF. This chain uses TRBV19 with TRBJ1-5; D remains ambiguous. Germline CDR1 and CDR2: LNHDA and SQIVND (reference sequence). This CDR3 has 13 residues. V dropped 5 bases and J dropped 7 bases, with 12 bases sitting between them.